One sample yielded the 18 T cell receptor beta chains listed below, sequenced in a study of control samples from healthy donors and cancer patients. Only in-frame clones appear in the TCRdb table, and some are missing; sequencing was by immunoSEQ multiplex PCR. The data show about 170,000 clones, 91% seen once. Sample: blood. These receptor sequences come from a woman in her 30s in good health.

This chain connects TRBV24-1 to TRBJ1-2; TRBD1 aligns across 11 bases. Germline loops: CDR1 KGHDR, CDR2 SFDVKD. The junction had 3 bases not matched to a gene; V was cut back by 3 bases and J by 1 base. The length of the CDR3 is 16 residues. CDR3: CATSDIGTGGNYGYTF. For the CDR3, the DNA is TGTGCCACCAGTGATATCGGGACAGGGGGTAACTATGGCTACACCTTC.

This rearrangement joins TRBV6-5 to TRBJ1-3; TRBD1 aligns across 7 bases. Germline loops: CDR1 MNHEY, CDR2 SVGAGI. The CDR3 totals 14 residues. V lost 5 bases, J lost 2 bases, and 3 bases stayed unmatched. The CDR3 coding sequence is TGTGCCAGCAGTAAACAGGGGACTGGAAACACCATATATTTT. As protein: CASSKQGTGNTIYF.

The chain is built from TRBV5-5 and TRBJ1-1; tentative D call: TRBD1 (6 bases). V was pared by 4 bases and J by 6 bases, with 13 bases between. The length of the CDR3 is 13 residues. Germline CDR1 is SGHKS and CDR2 is YYEKEE (reference sequence). The CDR3 here is CASSPDRPSEAFF. The CDR3 DNA reads TGTGCCAGCAGCCCTGACAGGCCGTCTGAAGCTTTCTTT.

The rearrangement joins TRBV28 to TRBJ2-1; 10 nucleotides match TRBD1. The CDR3 runs 14 residues. Germline V gene data show CDR1 as MDHEN and CDR2 as SYDVKM. V was pared by 5 bases and J by 8 bases, with 6 bases of the junction left unmatched. CDR3 DNA: TGTGCCAGCAGTCCCGGGACAGGGGTCTATGAGCAGTTCTTC. Its translation: CASSPGTGVYEQFF.

V usage is TRBV2 and J usage is TRBJ2-3; D might be TRBD2 (7 bases). V lost 7 bases, J lost 0 bases, and 11 bases lay in between. Germline CDR1 reads SNHLY; CDR2 reads FYNNEI. The CDR3 length is 14 residues. Here the CDR3 DNA reads TGTGCCAGCAAGGGGGACTATAGCACAGATACGCAGTATTTT. Its translation: CASKGDYSTDTQYF.

The chain employs TRBV24-1 and TRBJ2-3; 7 bases are a match to TRBD2. Germline CDR1 is KGHDR and CDR2 is SFDVKD. Unmatched junction bases numbered 7, after V lost 1 base and J lost 4 bases. The CDR3 covers 16 residues. DNA of the CDR3: TGTGCCACCAGTGATTTACGCGGGAGACAGTCAGATACGCAGTATTTT. The encoded protein is CATSDLRGRQSDTQYF.

The gene calls are TRBV10-2 and TRBJ1-5; 7 bases map to TRBD1. The CDR3 extends over 15 amino acids. Trimming cost V 0 bases and J 4 bases; bases outside gene matches: 3. Per germline, CDR1 WSHSY and CDR2 SAAADI. DNA of the CDR3: TGCGCCAGCAGTGAGTCATCAGGGGGGAATCAGCCCCAGCATTTT. It is translated as CASSESSGGNQPQHF.

V and J are TRBV28 and TRBJ1-6; D is perhaps TRBD1 (6 bases). Germline V CDR1 and CDR2: MDHEN, SYDVKM. The CDR3 totals 15 residues. The V end was cut by 5 bases, the J end by 14 bases, with 22 bases between. The DNA of the CDR3 is TGTGCCAGCAGTGAATCGACAGGACCAGTTCGGACCCTCCACTTT. Translation: CASSESTGPVRTLHF.

CDR3 sequence: CASRGSLNYGYTF. In nucleotides, the CDR3 is TGTGCCAGCAGGGGTTCCCTTAACTATGGCTACACCTTC. The rearrangement joins TRBV19 to TRBJ1-2; tentative D call: TRBD1 (6 bases). Deletions cut 9 bases from V and 1 base from J, with 12 bases between. The germline V gene encodes CDR1 LNHDA and CDR2 SQIVND (reference sequence). This CDR3 spans 13 amino acids.

The chain combines TRBV24-1 with TRBJ1-1, with 7 nucleotides matching TRBD1. J gave up 8 bases and V 1 base, and 3 bases lay outside the gene matches. CDR3 size: 13 residues. From germline, CDR1 is KGHDR and CDR2 SFDVKD. CDR3 nucleotide sequence: TGTGCCACCAGTGATTTAGGGGGCTCCGAAGCTTTCTTT. It translates to CATSDLGGSEAFF.

The rearrangement links TRBV9 to TRBJ1-2; 10 nucleotides line up with TRBD1. The CDR3 covers 14 residues. The V gene end was trimmed by 4 bases and the J gene end by 4 bases; junction bases not matched to a gene: 4. Germline V lookup: CDR1 SGDLS, CDR2 YYNGEE. CDR3 DNA sequence: TGTGCCAGCAGCCGGGACAGGGGTAGCTATGGCTACACCTTC. It is translated as CASSRDRGSYGYTF.

The chain couples TRBV29-1 to TRBJ1-3; no definite D call. The CDR3 extends over 15 amino acids. Germline V CDR1 and CDR2: SQVTM, ANQGSEA. V dropped 0 bases and J dropped 0 bases, with 9 bases sitting between them. This chain's CDR3 is CSVEDDPSSGNTIYF. The CDR3 DNA sequence: TGCAGCGTTGAAGATGACCCATCCTCTGGAAACACCATATATTTT. Full variable domain (missing parts from reference TRBV29-1 and TRBJ1-3): SAVISQKPSRDICQRGTSLTIQCQVDSQVTMMFWYRQQPGQSLTLIATANQGSEATYESGFVIDKFPISRPNLTFSTLTVSNMSPEDSSIYLCSVEDDPSSGNTIYFGEGSWLTVV.

This sequence joins TRBV2 and TRBJ1-1; 7 bases map to TRBD1. Germline V gene data show CDR1 as SNHLY and CDR2 as FYNNEI. The ends lost 7 bases at V and 4 bases at J; junction bases unmatched: 0. This CDR3 spans 11 amino acids. Written as DNA, the CDR3 is TGTGCCAGCACAGGGGGCACTGAAGCTTTCTTT. This gives the protein CASTGGTEAFF.

The CDR3 DNA sequence: TGTGCCAGCTCACCATTTACTAGCGGATACAATGAGCAGTTCTTC. As protein: CASSPFTSGYNEQFF. The rearrangement joins TRBV18 to TRBJ2-1; TRBD2 agrees at 8 bases. The ends lost 2 bases at V and 4 bases at J; junction bases unmatched: 4. The germline V gene has CDR1 KGHSH and CDR2 LQKENI. The CDR3 has 15 amino acids.

The gene calls are TRBV6-4 and TRBJ1-4, with no clear D. The length of the CDR3 is 13 residues. Germline assignment: CDR1 MRHNA and CDR2 SNTAGT. V was pared by 5 bases and J by 5 bases, with 9 bases between. DNA for the CDR3: TGTGCCAGCAGTTCCGGCACCAATGAAAAACTGTTTTTT. It is translated as CASSSGTNEKLFF.

V usage is TRBV6-5 and J usage is TRBJ1-2; 7 bases agree with TRBD1. This CDR3 contains 12 residues. The V gene's germline CDR1 is MNHEY and CDR2 SVGAGI. Germline trimming cut 8 bases from V and 3 bases from J; bases unmatched to any gene: 3. CDR3 DNA sequence: TGTGCCAGCTATCAGGGGGACTATGGCTACACCTTC. This encodes CASYQGDYGYTF.

V and J are TRBV5-6 and TRBJ2-5; D is unclear. The length of the CDR3 is 14 residues. Germline-derived CDR1 and CDR2 are SGHDT and YYEEEE. Trimming took off 0 bases at V and 1 base at J, with 7 bases between the two ends. The CDR3 protein is CASSLAVSQETQYF. CDR3 nucleotides: TGTGCCAGCAGCTTGGCGGTCAGCCAAGAGACCCAGTACTTC.

The chain links TRBV27 to TRBJ1-4; 8 nucleotides agree with TRBD1. Losses at the gene ends were 6 bases for V and 6 bases for J; bases not matched to a gene: 3. This CDR3 is 13 amino acids long. Germline CDR1 MNHEY, CDR2 SMNVEV (reference sequence). CDR3: CASRDRVYEKLFF. CDR3 coding DNA: TGTGCCAGCAGGGACAGGGTTTATGAAAAACTGTTTTTT.